A few counts support the clone carrying this T cell receptor beta chain. Antigen: not known. This entry is derived from a study of CD8 T cells in ankylosing spondylitis. Whole-study findings and limits: What appeared characteristic of ankylosing spondylitis blood was a TCR beta motif of eight highly homologous variants.

Each CDR3 protein is one row after TCRdb ran MiXCR on the 5' RACE reads. In the table there are approximately 500,000 distinct CDR3 sequences, about 12% of which are singletons. The ends lost 6 bases at V and 5 bases at J; junction bases unmatched: 5. This CDR3 region has 13 residues. CDR1 and CDR2 from the germline V gene are SNHLY and FYNNEI. The rearrangement links TRBV2 to TRBJ2-5; 8 bases fit TRBD1. The sequence was collected from a male donor with ankylosing spondylitis. The material sequenced was blood, either unsorted or a sorted T cell fraction (not recorded which). The CDR3 DNA follows: TGTGCCAGCAGCAACAGGGGGTCGGAGACCCAGTACTTC. This translates into CASSNRGSETQYF.